This T cell receptor (beta chain) was identified during a study of blood T cell repertoires in COVID-19. The overall study: The origin of the acute and convalescent COVID-19 samples was the United States, Italy and Spain. Sample material is recorded as cDNA or gDNA derived from T cells, B-cell-depleted T cells, or PBMCs.

CDR3 length equals 13 residues. Germline CDR1 reads SGHDT; CDR2 reads YYEEEE. Trimming pared 4 bases from V and 7 bases from J, leaving 15 bases between. Original methodology: Reference gene primer amplification yielded estimated nucleated cell counts. Data came from immunoSEQ multiplex PCR; TCRdb stores just in-frame clones and leaves some out. That table furnishes V, J and clone size, whereas the DNA furnished D and trimming. There are around 200,000 clones in the sample; approximately 83% occur only once, and around 4% lies in the top ten. The rearrangement links TRBV5-6 to TRBJ2-7, with a weak D call TRBD1 (5 bases). The sequenced material came from peripheral blood. This TCR derives from a man in his fifties with active or convalescent COVID-19. The CDR3 DNA is TGTGCCAGCAGCCAGGGTAATATCCAAGAGCAGTACTTC. Residues: CASSQGNIQEQYF.